The source of this T cell receptor (beta chain) is a study of glioma-infiltrating T cells. Study-wide points: Tissue and blood shared very few CDR3 sequences. Non-neoplastic patients had below-expected tissue-blood divergence, while all gliomas exceeded expectation.

TCR alpha and beta CDR3 regions were amplified from RNA using iRepertoire nested multiplex PCR. In TCRdb, the multiplex PCR reads were re-called with MiXCR into one record per CDR3 protein. The data hold 150,000 to 200,000 distinct CDR3 sequences, with approximately 40% observed a single time. This clonotype was observed a single time. The antigen is not known. Possible read error: a much larger clone is one base away. Per the germline V gene, CDR1 is DFQATT and CDR2 is SNEGSKA (reference sequence). This CDR3 spans 13 amino acids. The chain carries TRBV20-1 and TRBJ2-5; either TRBD1 or TRBD2 may supply D (5 bases each). The sequence came from a human donor with low-grade glioma or glioblastoma, undergoing nonglioma brain surgery, or in good health (not recorded which). The sample taken for sequencing was glioma tissue, nonneoplastic brain tissue, or PBMCs (not recorded which). The CDR3 loop is CSAPLVEYGTQSF. In DNA, the CDR3 is TGCAGTGCACCACTGGTAGAATACGGGACCCAGTCCTTC.